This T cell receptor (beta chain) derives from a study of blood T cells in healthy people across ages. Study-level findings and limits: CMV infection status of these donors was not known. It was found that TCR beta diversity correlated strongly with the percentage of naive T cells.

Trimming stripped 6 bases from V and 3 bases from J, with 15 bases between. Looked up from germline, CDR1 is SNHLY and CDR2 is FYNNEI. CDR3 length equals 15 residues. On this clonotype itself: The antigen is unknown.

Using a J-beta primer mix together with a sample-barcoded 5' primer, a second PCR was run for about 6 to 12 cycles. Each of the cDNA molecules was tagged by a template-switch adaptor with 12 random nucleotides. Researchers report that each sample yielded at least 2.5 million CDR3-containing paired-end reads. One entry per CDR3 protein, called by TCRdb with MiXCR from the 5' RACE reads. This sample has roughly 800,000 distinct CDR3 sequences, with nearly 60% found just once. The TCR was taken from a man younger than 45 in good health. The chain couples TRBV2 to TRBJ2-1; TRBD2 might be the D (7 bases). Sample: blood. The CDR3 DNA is TGTGCCAGCAGCAGGACTAGGGGGGGCTACAATGAGCAGTTCTTC. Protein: CASSRTRGGYNEQFF.